This T cell receptor beta chain was sequenced for a study of shared clonotypes between healthy human individuals. Study outcomes and limitations: Across a handful of donors, naive CD4 shared roughly 5%, naive CD8 more than 3%, memory CD4 roughly 2.5%, memory CD8 about 0.38%. Rarefaction showed that sequencing of sorted subsets was incomplete (despite large depth).

Sorted subsets were amplified in replicate PCRs using approximately 0.2 ug DNA, some 31,000 T cell genomes. TCRdb's copy holds only in-frame clones and misses some; the assay was immunoSEQ multiplex PCR. The table records around 2.5 million clones, approximately 93% of them present only once. Healthy adults negative for HIV, lacking recent acute infections or vaccinations, served as donors. The CDR3 runs to 19 residues. Germline CDR1 and CDR2: SEHNR and FQNEAQ (reference sequence). The trim removed 2 bases at V and 2 bases at J, leaving 15 bases unmatched. Worth noting for this clone: Its antigen is unidentified.

This rearrangement joins TRBV7-9 to TRBJ2-3, with 8 bases identical to TRBD1. The specimen sequenced was naive CD4+ T cells from PBMCs. Subset meaning: CD45RA+ positively selected. This TCR derives from a man between 18 and 35 years old in good health. Some clones in this sample may be carry-over from other donors' samples. The CDR3 reads CASSLPIPRGTGPTDTQYF. For the CDR3, the DNA is TGTGCCAGCAGCTTACCGATCCCACGGGGGACAGGCCCCACAGATACGCAGTATTTT.